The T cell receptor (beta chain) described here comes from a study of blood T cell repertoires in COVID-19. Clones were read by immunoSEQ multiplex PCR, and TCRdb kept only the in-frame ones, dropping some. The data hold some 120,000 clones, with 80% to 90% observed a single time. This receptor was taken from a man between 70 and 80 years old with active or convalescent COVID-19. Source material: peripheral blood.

This CDR3 is CASSPGGLGEAFF. The CDR3 DNA follows: TGTGCCAGCAGCCCCGGGGGTTTAGGGGAAGCTTTCTTT. The chain joins TRBV6-5 to TRBJ1-1, with D maybe TRBD1 (5 bases). Germline CDR1 and CDR2: MNHEY and SVGAGI. The CDR3 has 13 amino acids. Trimming left V 6 bases short and J 8 bases short, with 16 bases between.